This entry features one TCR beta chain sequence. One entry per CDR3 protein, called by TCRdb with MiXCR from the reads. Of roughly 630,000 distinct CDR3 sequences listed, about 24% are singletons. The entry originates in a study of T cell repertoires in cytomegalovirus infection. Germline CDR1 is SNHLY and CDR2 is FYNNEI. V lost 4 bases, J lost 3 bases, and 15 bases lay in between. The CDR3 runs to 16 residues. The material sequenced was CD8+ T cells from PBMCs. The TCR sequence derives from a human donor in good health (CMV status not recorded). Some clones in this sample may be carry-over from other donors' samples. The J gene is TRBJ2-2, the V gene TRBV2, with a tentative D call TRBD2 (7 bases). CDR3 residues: CASSGDPGGYTGELFF. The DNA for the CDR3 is TGTGCCAGCAGTGGGGACCCGGGGGGCTACACCGGGGAGCTGTTTTTT.